The following is a TCR beta chain sequence with its context. Its antigen is undetermined. Germline V lookup: CDR1 DFQATT, CDR2 SNEGSKA (reference sequence). Trimming took off 6 bases at V and 4 bases at J, with 9 bases between the two ends. The CDR3 extends over 11 amino acids. The data originate from a study of cytotoxic CD8 clonotypes in ibrutinib-treated CLL. Produced via immunoSEQ multiplex PCR; TCRdb's table is partial and in-frame only. Of about 310,000 clones in the sample, roughly 85% are singletons; the top ten hold 6.5% to 8.5%. Frozen PBMC stocks contributed around 1.9 micrograms of genomic DNA to the TCR beta libraries. Study-wide points: Clonality correlated strongly with circulating CD8+ T cells and exceeded age-matched healthy donors at baseline.

The V and J genes are TRBV20-1 and TRBJ1-2; unclear D gene. The receptor's source is a human donor with chronic lymphocytic leukemia. The sequenced sample was PBMCs, obtained before ibrutinib treatment. CDR3 in DNA: TGCAGTGCAGACGCCGTCTATGGCTACACCTTC. Amino acids: CSADAVYGYTF.